The rows below give T cell receptor beta chains drawn from one sample of a study of shared clonotypes between healthy human individuals. Method: immunoSEQ multiplex PCR; TCRdb's copy keeps in-frame clones and lacks some. The table records hundreds of thousands of clones, almost 97% of them present only once. Sample: naive CD4+ T cells sorted from blood. The receptors here all came from a woman under 40 in good health. CDR3s include the opening cysteine and the closing phenylalanine or tryptophan. D genes are given only for firm matches. Clone size is not always given. Where it is, it says once, few, many or a class for expanded clones.

clone size: NA; D gene: TRBD1; V gene: TRBV5-4; J gene: TRBJ1-4; CDR3 DNA: TGTGCCAGCAGTATCGACAGGGCTAATGAAAAACTGTTTTTT; CDR3 protein: CASSIDRANEKLFF
clone size: NA; D gene: NA; V gene: TRBV28; J gene: TRBJ1-2; CDR3 DNA: TGTGCCAGCAGATCCGGGACGGCGGTTTATGGCTACACCTTC; CDR3 protein: CASRSGTAVYGYTF
clone size: once; D gene: TRBD1; V gene: TRBV19; J gene: TRBJ2-7; CDR3 DNA: TGTGCCAGTAGGGGACAGGGAAGCTACGAGCAGTACTTC; CDR3 protein: CASRGQGSYEQYF
clone size: NA; D gene: NA; V gene: TRBV30; J gene: TRBJ1-4; CDR3 DNA: TGTGCCTGGAGAGATTATGCAACTAATGAAAAACTGTTTTTT; CDR3 protein: CAWRDYATNEKLFF
clone size: NA; D gene: NA; V gene: TRBV28; J gene: TRBJ2-7; CDR3 DNA: TGTGCCAGCAGTTCACACTACGAGCAGTACTTC; CDR3 protein: CASSSHYEQYF
clone size: NA; D gene: TRBD2; V gene: TRBV9; J gene: TRBJ2-3; CDR3 DNA: TGTGCCAGCAGCGTAGGGACGGGAGGGCCCGCAGATACGCAGTATTTT; CDR3 protein: CASSVGTGGPADTQYF
clone size: NA; D gene: TRBD1; V gene: TRBV27; J gene: TRBJ2-6; CDR3 DNA: TGTGCCAGCAGTTTGGGGGACAGGGCTGGGGCCAACGTCCTGACTTTC; CDR3 protein: CASSLGDRAGANVLTF
clone size: NA; D gene: TRBD2; V gene: TRBV4-1; J gene: TRBJ2-3; CDR3 DNA: TGCGCCAGCAGCCAAGTAGCGGGAACTAGCACAGATACGCAGTATTTT; CDR3 protein: CASSQVAGTSTDTQYF
clone size: NA; D gene: TRBD2; V gene: TRBV7-2; J gene: TRBJ2-1; CDR3 DNA: TGTGCCAGCAGCTCTCCACAACTAGCGGGAGTTGGTGATGAGCAGTTCTTC; CDR3 protein: CASSSPQLAGVGDEQFF
clone size: NA; D gene: TRBD1; V gene: TRBV19; J gene: TRBJ1-2; CDR3 DNA: TGTGCCAGTAGTATAAAACAGGGGGCTAACTATGGCTACACCTTC; CDR3 protein: CASSIKQGANYGYTF